These 14 T cell receptor beta chains were sequenced from one sample in a study of monozygotic twins with inflammatory bowel disease. Reprocessing the 5' RACE reads, TCRdb reports a single entry for every CDR3 protein and omits DNA. The sample totals about 210,000 distinct CDR3 sequences. Sequencing was carried out using blood. The receptors were gathered from a human donor with ulcerative colitis or Crohn's disease, or a healthy co-twin of an affected twin (not recorded which).

The chain joins TRBV6-5 to TRBJ2-5; TCRdb designates TRBD1, a call that cannot be tested without DNA. The germline gives CDR1 MNHEY, CDR2 SVGAGI. There are 16 residues in the CDR3. The CDR3 region is CASSYLRWTGQETQYF.

The genes are TRBV20-1 and TRBJ1-1. The CDR3 has 15 residues. Per the germline V gene, CDR1 is DFQATT and CDR2 is SNEGSKA (reference sequence). CDR3 region: CSALNMELGNTEAFF.

The chain carries TRBV7-9 and TRBJ1-1. The CDR3 is 13 amino acids. Germline V CDR1 and CDR2: SEHNR, FQNEAQ (reference sequence). The CDR3 loop is CASNQAGATEAFF.

The chain carries TRBV7-8 and TRBJ2-5; TCRdb outputs TRBD1, but without DNA this stays unchecked. CDR3 length equals 14 residues. Germline V gene sequence: CDR1 SGHVS, CDR2 FQNEAQ. The CDR3 loop reads CASSQAGAQETQYF.

V gene TRBV18 combines with J gene TRBJ2-7; TCRdb's assignment of TRBD1 cannot be checked, as there is no DNA. Looked up from germline, CDR1 is KGHSH and CDR2 is LQKENI. The CDR3 is made up of 15 amino acids. The CDR3 sequence: CASSSQGGDIYEQYF.

The chain recombines TRBV12-3 or TRBV12-4 with TRBJ1-5; no DNA is available, so the TRBD1 call from TCRdb remains unchecked. This CDR3 contains 15 residues. CDR3 residues: CASSFGTPTNQPQHF.

This chain joins TRBV20-1 and TRBJ2-7; absent DNA, TCRdb's TRBD1 call cannot be checked. The CDR3 extends over 13 amino acids. Looked up from germline, CDR1 is DFQATT and CDR2 is SNEGSKA (reference sequence). The CDR3 loop reads CSARGHFSYEQYF.

This chain uses TRBV7-9 with TRBJ2-3; TCRdb indicates TRBD2, and absent DNA this call remains unverified. CDR3 length: 15 residues. In germline, CDR1 is SEHNR, CDR2 FQNEAQ (reference sequence). The CDR3 region is CASSLILAGTDTQYF.

The chain uses TRBV29-1 and TRBJ2-1; no DNA is available, so the TRBD2 call from TCRdb remains unchecked. The CDR3 loop spans 15 amino acids. From germline, CDR1 is SQVTM and CDR2 ANQGSEA. This chain's CDR3 is CSVGLRLAVYNEQFF.

CDR3 amino acids: CASSQAGVNEQFF. The chain links TRBV5-1 to TRBJ2-1; the TCRdb D gene call, TRBD1, has no DNA to confirm it. Per the germline V gene, CDR1 is SGHRS and CDR2 is YFSETQ. The CDR3 sequence is 13 residues long.

This chain uses TRBV12-3 or TRBV12-4 with TRBJ1-4; TCRdb indicates TRBD1, and absent DNA this call remains unverified. The CDR3 loop spans 14 amino acids. The CDR3 loop reads CASRDSRGDEKLFF.

The chain links TRBV27 to TRBJ1-1; with no DNA, the TCRdb D assignment of TRBD1 cannot be verified. Germline V CDR1 and CDR2: MNHEY, SMNVEV (reference sequence). The length of the CDR3 is 14 residues. CDR3 residues: CASSLDRGRTEAFF.

V gene TRBV5-5 combines with J gene TRBJ1-5. Germline CDR1 is SGHKS and CDR2 is YYEKEE (reference sequence). The CDR3 is 17 residues long. The CDR3 loop is CASSLSGPSYSNQPQHF. The full variable domain, in which reference TRBV5-5 and TRBJ1-5 provide the parts outside the CDR3, is DAGVTQSPTHLIKTRGQQVTLRCSPISGHKSVSWYQQVLGQGPQFIFQYYEKEERGRGNFPDRFSARQFPNYSSELNVNALLLGDSALYLCASSLSGPSYSNQPQHFGDGTRLSIL.

The chain combines TRBV6-4 with TRBJ2-7; no DNA is available, so the TRBD2 call from TCRdb remains unchecked. The CDR3 contains 15 residues. Germline V lookup: CDR1 MRHNA, CDR2 SNTAGT. CDR3 sequence: CASSDSGTYTYEQYF.